These T cell receptor beta chains were read from a single sample in a study of T cells in Graves' hyperthyroidism and ophthalmopathy. Each CDR3 protein gets one entry after TCRdb re-called the multiplex PCR reads with MiXCR. The sample lists about 300,000 distinct CDR3 sequences; approximately 18% were seen once. The sequenced sample was blood. These TCRs come from a man aged 50-59 years with Graves' ophthalmopathy. Each CDR3 is given with its conserved first and last residue. D genes are given only for firm matches. Some rows have no size entry. The others give once, few or many, or a class for an expanded clone.

>few|TRBV27|TRBJ2-7|16|TRBD1
CASSLAGTGQGFEQYF
TGTGCCAGCAGTTTAGCCGGGACAGGCCAAGGATTCGAGCAGTACTTC
>few|TRBV15|TRBJ2-1|15|.
CAAGLTGLPRDEQFF
TGTGCCGCTGGCCTAACGGGACTGCCTAGGGATGAGCAGTTCTTC
>many|TRBV13|TRBJ2-1|15|TRBD2
CASSLVSSGGSEQFF
TGTGCCAGCAGCTTAGTGTCTAGCGGGGGGTCAGAGCAGTTCTTC
>.|TRBV6-5|TRBJ1-2|16|.
CASSYSRARGSSGYTF
TGTGCCAGCAGTTACTCGAGGGCCAGGGGAAGTAGTGGCTACACCTTC
>.|TRBV12-3/TRBV12-4|TRBJ2-6|15|.
CASSAGGSGANVLTF
TGTGCCAGCAGTGCCGGGGGCTCTGGGGCCAACGTCCTGACTTTC
>many|TRBV28|TRBJ1-2|13|.
CASSPDRLYGYTF
TGTGCCAGCAGTCCCGACAGGCTCTATGGCTACACCTTC
>many|TRBV5-1|TRBJ2-1|16|.
CASSGKSLSSYNEQFF
TGCGCCAGCAGCGGGAAGTCCTTAAGCTCCTACAATGAGCAGTTCTTC
>.|TRBV3-1|TRBJ2-1|15|TRBD1
CASRDTGASYNEQFF
TGTGCCAGCAGGGACACAGGGGCCTCCTACAATGAGCAGTTCTTC
>many|TRBV20-1|TRBJ2-7|14|TRBD2
CSARKASGSYEQYF
TGCAGTGCTAGAAAAGCTAGCGGTTCCTACGAGCAGTACTTC
>many|TRBV11-3|TRBJ2-4|17|.
CASSAGPTGTYKNIQYF
TGTGCCAGCAGCGCCGGCCCCACAGGCACCTACAAAAACATTCAGTACTTC
>few|TRBV5-4|TRBJ2-3|16|TRBD2
CASSIPTSGSTDTQYF
TGTGCCAGCAGCATACCTACTAGCGGGAGCACAGATACGCAGTATTTT
>many|TRBV24-1|TRBJ1-3|17|.
CATSDSQGGSPGNTIYF
TGTGCCACCAGTGACTCACAGGGTGGATCCCCTGGAAACACCATATATTTT
>.|TRBV19|TRBJ2-1|14|.
CASSAFSSYNEQFF
TGTGCCAGTAGTGCCTTCAGCTCCTACAATGAGCAGTTCTTC
>many|TRBV3-1|TRBJ2-7|15|.
CASSPLPEPLYEQYF
TGTGCCAGCAGCCCCCTCCCGGAGCCGCTTTACGAGCAGTACTTC
>many|TRBV4-1|TRBJ1-2|14|.
CASSQEEGNYGYTF
TGCGCCAGCAGCCAAGAGGAAGGGAACTATGGCTACACCTTC
>.|TRBV12-3/TRBV12-4|TRBJ2-7|12|.
CASAQSGYEQYF
TGTGCCAGCGCACAAAGCGGTTACGAGCAGTACTTC
>once|TRBV10-3|TRBJ2-7|14|TRBD2
CAISRGRLDYEQYF
TGTGCCATCAGTCGCGGGAGGTTGGACTACGAGCAGTACTTC
>many|TRBV2|TRBJ1-1|13|.
CASSGEGITEAFF
TGTGCCAGCAGTGGGGAAGGAATCACTGAAGCTTTCTTT
>few|TRBV20-1|TRBJ2-1|16|.
CSARDGNPQRYNEQFF
TGCAGTGCTAGAGACGGGAACCCCCAAAGATACAATGAGCAGTTCTTC
>many|TRBV12-3/TRBV12-4|TRBJ1-1|14|.
CASRKQGFITEAFF
TGTGCCAGCAGAAAACAGGGTTTCATTACTGAAGCTTTCTTT
>.|TRBV19|TRBJ2-7|12|.
CASGPTPYEQYF
TGTGCCAGCGGACCTACCCCCTACGAGCAGTACTTC
>many|TRBV27|TRBJ1-4|16|TRBD1
CASTLVYRGPREKLFF
TGTGCCAGCACCCTGGTCTACAGGGGGCCACGAGAAAAACTGTTTTTT
>many|TRBV27|TRBJ2-2|16|TRBD2
CASSPTSGRGTGELFF
TGTGCCAGCAGCCCTACTAGCGGGAGGGGCACCGGGGAGCTGTTTTTT
>few|TRBV5-4|TRBJ1-2|14|.
CASSYSGHGYGYTF
TGTGCCAGCAGCTACTCGGGACACGGCTATGGCTACACCTTC
>many|TRBV5-8|TRBJ2-1|11|.
CASSQINEQFF
TGTGCCAGCAGCCAGATTAATGAGCAGTTCTTC
>many|TRBV7-3|TRBJ2-1|16|.
CASSLTGGHLYNEQFF
TGTGCCAGCAGCTTAACGGGGGGACACCTATACAATGAGCAGTTCTTC
>once|TRBV7-2|TRBJ2-1|15|TRBD2
CASSLDSGRYGDQFF
TGTGCCAGCAGCTTAGATAGCGGGAGATACGGTGATCAGTTCTTC
>many|TRBV11-3|TRBJ2-2|17|TRBD2
CASSPNPLAGATGELFF
TGTGCCAGCAGCCCTAATCCCCTAGCGGGAGCCACCGGGGAGCTGTTTTTT
>few|TRBV6-1|TRBJ2-1|15|TRBD2
CASSLAGGPNNEQFF
TGTGCCAGCAGTTTAGCGGGAGGGCCGAACAATGAGCAGTTCTTC
>.|TRBV15|TRBJ2-3|15|TRBD2
CATSYRGRNTDTQYF
TGTGCCACCAGCTACCGCGGGAGAAACACAGATACGCAGTATTTT
>.|TRBV20-1|TRBJ2-2|17|TRBD1
CSARGWGQGKNTGELFF
TGCAGTGCTAGAGGCTGGGGACAGGGGAAAAACACCGGGGAGCTGTTTTTT
>many|TRBV11-2|TRBJ2-1|16|.
CASSFRKGGEYNEQFF
TGTGCCAGCAGCTTTCGAAAAGGCGGGGAATACAATGAGCAGTTCTTC
>few|TRBV3-1|TRBJ2-7|13|.
CASSQYPGYEQYF
TGTGCCAGCAGCCAATACCCGGGCTACGAGCAGTACTTC
>.|TRBV5-1|TRBJ1-1|15|.
CASSLGRGGLTEAFF
TGCGCCAGCAGCTTGGGTAGGGGAGGATTAACTGAAGCTTTCTTT